What follows describes a single T cell receptor (beta chain). Its antigen is still unknown. The V and J ends lost 2 bases and 0 bases respectively, with 17 bases between them. CDR1 is SGHDN, CDR2 FVKESK, per germline. The CDR3 loop spans 17 amino acids. This sample was included in a study of T cell responses to AZD1222 COVID-19 vaccine. Study-wide findings and caveats: Repertoire sampling happened only post peak T cell response. At baseline, seropositivity was found in only a handful of AZD1222 recipients. White British people made up most donors, females outnumbered males, and clonal diversity was possibly underestimated.

Sequencing was performed with immunoSEQ multiplex PCR; in TCRdb, only in-frame clones are kept and a portion is missing. Of roughly 180,000 clones in the sample, around 90% were seen once. Sequenced here: peripheral blood, sampled on day 0 of AZD1222 vaccination. The TCR sequence derives from an adult in good health. V is TRBV14 and J is TRBJ2-7, with D perhaps matching TRBD1 or TRBD2 (5 bases each). CDR3 region: CASSQPSFRESSYEQYF. DNA of the CDR3: TGTGCCAGCAGCCAACCCTCTTTCAGGGAGAGCTCCTACGAGCAGTACTTC.